This T cell receptor beta chain was obtained from a study of PD-1 and CTLA-4 blockade in melanoma. The method was immunoSEQ multiplex PCR; TCRdb's version includes in-frame clones alone and lacks a portion of them. Of 20,000 to 25,000 clones in the sample, around 88% were seen once. After removal of 2 bases from V and 3 bases from J, the junction contained 9 bases not matched to a gene. Germline V CDR1 and CDR2: MDHEN, SYDVKM. The length of the CDR3 is 17 residues. The material sequenced was CD8+ T cells from peripheral blood, taken before anti-PD-1 treatment. This receptor was obtained from a human donor with melanoma. The chain uses TRBV28 and TRBJ2-5; 10 bases are a match to TRBD2. The CDR3 DNA reads as TGTGCCAGCAGTTTAGGGGCCTGGCTAGCGGGGGAAGAGACCCAGTACTTC. This sequence encodes CASSLGAWLAGEETQYF.